One sample yielded the 6 T cell receptor beta chains listed below, sequenced in a study of beta chain features in type 1 diabetes. Their cognate antigens are unknown. Expressed TCRB transcripts were sequenced because the entire RNA isolate underwent reverse transcription. This table comes from immunoSEQ multiplex PCR, and its TCRdb copy is limited to in-frame clones, with some not included. The sample lists nearly 700,000 clones, 13% occurring once. Overall study results and limits: All four CD4+ subsets of Type 1 diabetes patients contained TCRB CDR3s that were moderately but significantly shorter.

The sample comprised naive CD4+ T cells from blood. Receptors were obtained from a man between 18 and 35 years old with type 1 diabetes.

Only a few counts were recorded for this clone. The chain carries TRBV28 and TRBJ2-7; 10 nucleotides agree with TRBD1. V shed 6 bases, J shed 4 bases, and the junction held 6 bases outside the gene matches. CDR1 and CDR2 (germline): MDHEN, SYDVKM. The CDR3 runs 14 residues. CDR3 protein: CASRLVGQGYEQYF. CDR3 sequence (DNA): TGTGCCAGCAGACTAGTGGGACAGGGGTACGAGCAGTACTTC.

There are a few counts of this clone. This chain links TRBV9 with TRBJ2-1, with D perhaps matching TRBD2 (6 bases). Germline lookup yields CDR1 SGDLS and CDR2 YYNGEE. The CDR3 has 15 amino acids. V lost 6 bases and J 6 bases, leaving 19 bases between the germline ends. The CDR3, as DNA: TGTGCCAGCACCTCCCCTGGGGGGTTTGGCAATGAGCAGTTCTTC. Translated, it gives CASTSPGGFGNEQFF.

This clone was observed a few times. The rearrangement links TRBV5-6 to TRBJ2-1; D not resolved. Germline V CDR1 and CDR2: SGHDT, YYEEEE. Deletions cut 3 bases from V and 9 bases from J, with 10 bases between. The CDR3 is made up of 12 amino acids. The CDR3 reads CASSSPLIEQFF. The CDR3 coding sequence is TGTGCCAGCAGCTCCCCGCTCATTGAGCAGTTCTTC.

This sequence joins TRBV13 and TRBJ1-1; D remains ambiguous. The CDR3 extends over 13 amino acids. V was trimmed by 4 bases and J by 5 bases, leaving 11 bases between them. CDR1 and CDR2 from the germline V gene are PRHDT and FYEKMQ (reference sequence). The CDR3 loop is CASSSVFRTEAFF. Here the CDR3 DNA reads TGTGCCAGCAGCTCAGTCTTCAGAACTGAAGCTTTCTTT.

Remarks on this clone: Other DNA sequences in this sample translate to the same CDR3. This chain links TRBV9 with TRBJ2-7; weak D call: TRBD2 (6 bases). Germline values: CDR1 SGDLS, CDR2 YYNGEE. The V and J ends lost 0 bases and 0 bases respectively, with 10 bases between them. The CDR3 totals 15 residues. CDR3 loop: CASSVGGESSYEQYF. As DNA, the CDR3 is TGTGCCAGCAGCGTAGGCGGGGAGAGCTCCTACGAGCAGTACTTC. Combining the CDR3 with reference TRBV9 and TRBJ2-7 gives the whole variable domain DSGVTQTPKHLITATGQRVTLRCSPRSGDLSVYWYQQSLDQGLQFLIQYYNGEERAKGNILERFSAQQFPDLHSELNLSSLELGDSALYFCASSVGGESSYEQYFGPGTRLTVT.

The chain has TRBV27 and TRBJ1-1, with a tentative D call TRBD1 (6 bases). From germline, CDR1 is MNHEY and CDR2 SMNVEV (reference sequence). This CDR3 region has 14 residues. V was trimmed by 4 bases and J by 5 bases, leaving 14 bases between them. This CDR3 reads CASSYHRTVTEAFF. For the CDR3, the DNA is TGTGCCAGCAGTTACCATAGGACAGTTACTGAAGCTTTCTTT.